This TCR beta chain was observed in a study of T cell responses to AZD1222 COVID-19 vaccine. This CDR3 comprises 16 residues. The V gene's germline CDR1 is MDHEN and CDR2 SYDVKM. Trimming cost V 3 bases and J 7 bases; bases outside gene matches: 9. Sequenced by immunoSEQ multiplex PCR; TCRdb stores in-frame clones only, minus some. The data contain approximately 79,000 clones, 83% of them seen just once; the ten biggest clones take up about 1.3%. This chain connects TRBV28 to TRBJ1-2; TRBD1 matches at 12 bases. The sample here was peripheral blood, taken 28 days after the second AZD1222 dose. The source is an adult who received the AZD1222 COVID-19 vaccine. Here the CDR3 reads CASSLLTGQGAPGYTF. The DNA for the CDR3 is TGTGCCAGCAGTTTGCTAACGGGACAGGGGGCGCCTGGCTACACCTTC.